This T cell receptor beta chain stems from a study of neurological immune-mediated disorders. MiXCR, applied by TCRdb to the 5' RACE reads, yields one record per CDR3 protein. This table has 95,000 to 110,000 distinct CDR3 sequences, more than 10% appearing once. Losses at the gene ends were 5 bases for V and 6 bases for J; bases not matched to a gene: 13. The CDR3 runs 16 residues. In its sample, this clonotype was seen many times. Sample time point: longitudinal time-point 3. Source material: PBMCs. This chain connects TRBV12-3 or TRBV12-4 to TRBJ2-1; 7 positions match TRBD1. This TCR came from a female donor with HTLV-1-associated myelopathy (HAM/TSP). CDR3 region: CASSIHLGTAGNEQFF. CDR3 bases: TGTGCCAGCAGTATTCATCTAGGGACAGCAGGCAATGAGCAGTTCTTC.